This T cell receptor (beta chain) was retrieved from a study of cytomegalovirus exposure and HLA in healthy donors. This CDR3 has 15 residues. The V gene's germline CDR1 is KGHSH and CDR2 LQKENI. V dropped 3 bases and J dropped 4 bases, with 12 bases sitting between them. Turning to this clone: Its antigen is undetermined.

Overall study findings and caveats: Altogether, 150 to 200 TCR beta chains were recorded as cytomegalovirus-associated.

A multiplex PCR was run with 60 Vbeta primers and 13 Jbeta primers. Clones were read by immunoSEQ multiplex PCR, and TCRdb kept only the in-frame ones, dropping some. The sample lists approximately 150,000 clones, more than 80% occurring once. The gene calls are TRBV18 and TRBJ2-2; TRBD2 is a possible D gene (6 bases). The specimen sequenced was PBMCs. This receptor was identified in a woman aged 45-60 years in good health and CMV-seronegative. CDR3: CASSPAGSGTGELFF. Written as DNA, the CDR3 is TGTGCCAGCTCACCGGCGGGATCTGGCACCGGGGAGCTGTTTTTT.